These T cell receptor beta chains were read from a single sample in a study of shared clonotypes between healthy human individuals. Profiled with immunoSEQ multiplex PCR; TCRdb holds only in-frame clones, not every one. This table has about a million clones, more than 75% appearing once. Sequenced: memory CD4+ T cells sorted from blood. The receptors stem from a man aged 18 to 30 in good health. Each CDR3 is given without its conserved first and last residue. The order of the fields is D gene, V gene, CDR3 protein. The D gene is left open where the match is weak.

TRBD2 | TRBV25-1 | ASSTTSGRGASTDTQY
NA | TRBV4-1 | ASSLRRGLGQF
NA | TRBV28 | ASSLFRQGGGYT
TRBD1 | TRBV11-2 | ASSLGTGIMNTEAF
NA | TRBV5-1 | ASSLTGSVHFQETQY
TRBD1 | TRBV6-5 | ASRPGTGFGNEQF
NA | TRBV27 | ASSSQLLSNSPLH
NA | TRBV4-3 | ASSQDHTSNQPQH
NA | TRBV10-2 | ASKPGPETQY
NA | TRBV28 | ASSFNGEHGYT
NA | TRBV28 | ASIGRAGRTEAF
NA | TRBV29-1 | SVEDSTRDRTDTQY
NA | TRBV7-3 | ASSLTYNSPLH
NA | TRBV11-3 | ASATGTYNEQF
NA | TRBV7-9 | ASSQRVTGNNEQF
NA | TRBV27 | ASSFDRTYSGNTIY
TRBD1 | TRBV29-1 | SVATGGARLLGGEQY
NA | TRBV18 | ASSVRAGFGETQY
NA | TRBV5-6 | ASSREQGDGYT
NA | TRBV18 | ASSSGASPGNTIY
NA | TRBV5-1 | ASSVNPALSRRENEKLF
NA | TRBV30 | AWSQGVAAYNEQF
NA | TRBV6-5 | ASSTTRAGTQY
NA | TRBV7-9 | ASSLAVETDTQY
NA | TRBV28 | ASRGYGASVGTQY
TRBD2 | TRBV11-2 | ASSPGGTAQETQY
NA | TRBV2 | ASSEVGSPQETQY
NA | TRBV9 | ASSVEVRSQQY
NA | TRBV2 | ASSVGAIGGYT
NA | TRBV29-1 | SGTQGGATNEKLF
NA | TRBV6-6 | ASRLTATGANVLT